The clone carrying this TCR beta chain was seen just once. Its cognate antigen is unknown. In replicate PCRs of sorted subsets, around 200 ng DNA, about 29,000 T cell genomes, was used. Profiled with immunoSEQ multiplex PCR; TCRdb holds only in-frame clones, not every one. The sample includes around 2,100,000 clones, about 95% of them seen just once. The sample belongs to a study of shared clonotypes between healthy human individuals. Findings and caveats of the study: Naive CD4 clonotype sharing across several donors was 4% to 5.5%.

Deletions cut 2 bases from V and 8 bases from J, with 10 bases between. Germline assignment: CDR1 MNHEY and CDR2 SVGAGI. There are 13 residues in the CDR3. Naive-designated CD8 cells lacked CD45RO, were positively enriched for CCR7, and omitted terminally differentiated effector memory CD45RA+ cells. The specimen sequenced was naive CD8+ T cells sorted from blood. This TCR derives from a man aged 18 to 29 in good health. The J gene is TRBJ2-1, the V gene TRBV6-5; no firm D call. Here the CDR3 DNA reads TGTGCCAGCAGTTACGGGTCGCTCGATGAGCAGTTCTTC. Protein: CASSYGSLDEQFF.